A selection of T cell receptor beta chains follows, all from one sample in a study of blood T cells in healthy people across ages. TCRdb re-called the 5' RACE reads with MiXCR, one entry per CDR3 protein. The sample lists roughly 500,000 distinct CDR3 sequences; approximately 27% were seen once. Material for sequencing was blood. The receptors derive from a woman in her 70s in good health. Each CDR3 is given with its conserved first and last residue. Each record gives: CDR3 DNA, CDR3 protein, J gene, V gene, D gene, clone size. The D gene is left open where the match is weak. Expanded clones are given a class, and other clones once, few, many or no size at all.

cdr3_nt: TGTGCCAGCAGCTCCGGGCCCCAGGCTGGGTACTATGGCTACACCTTC; cdr3_aa: CASSSGPQAGYYGYTF; j_call: TRBJ1-2; v_call: TRBV7-2; d_call: .; clone_size: few
cdr3_nt: TGCAGTGCTAAACTAGCGGGGGGCTCCTACGAGCAGTACTTC; cdr3_aa: CSAKLAGGSYEQYF; j_call: TRBJ2-7; v_call: TRBV20-1; d_call: TRBD2; clone_size: few
cdr3_nt: TGCAGCGTTGCGCTCAGAGGTGGGACTGAAGCTTTCTTT; cdr3_aa: CSVALRGGTEAFF; j_call: TRBJ1-1; v_call: TRBV29-1; d_call: .; clone_size: few
cdr3_nt: TGTGCCAGCAGTCCACATGGAGTTTCTCAGCCCCAGCATTTT; cdr3_aa: CASSPHGVSQPQHF; j_call: TRBJ1-5; v_call: TRBV6-5; d_call: .; clone_size: .
cdr3_nt: TGCGCCAGCAGCTCCGCGATTTCTCCCACAGATACGCGGTATTTT; cdr3_aa: CASSSAISPTDTRYF; j_call: TRBJ2-3; v_call: TRBV5-1; d_call: .; clone_size: few
cdr3_nt: TGCGCCAGCAGCCTGAACACAGGGGGAAGCTACGAGCAGTACTTC; cdr3_aa: CASSLNTGGSYEQYF; j_call: TRBJ2-7; v_call: TRBV4-3; d_call: TRBD1; clone_size: many
cdr3_nt: TGTGCCAGCAGCTTCCGTAAGGGGCCAAATCAGCCCCAGCATTTT; cdr3_aa: CASSFRKGPNQPQHF; j_call: TRBJ1-5; v_call: TRBV6-6; d_call: .; clone_size: few
cdr3_nt: TGTGCCATCAGTGACGGGAGGAATACGCAGTATTTT; cdr3_aa: CAISDGRNTQYF; j_call: TRBJ2-3; v_call: TRBV10-3; d_call: TRBD2; clone_size: .
cdr3_nt: TGCGCCAGCAGCCCAACCGGACGATACACAGATACGCAGTATTTT; cdr3_aa: CASSPTGRYTDTQYF; j_call: TRBJ2-3; v_call: TRBV4-3; d_call: .; clone_size: .
cdr3_nt: TGTGCCAGCAGTTCACGGGTCTCCTATGGCTCCTATAATTCACCCCTCCACTTT; cdr3_aa: CASSSRVSYGSYNSPLHF; j_call: TRBJ1-6; v_call: TRBV27; d_call: .; clone_size: .
cdr3_nt: TGTGCCAGCAGTGAGTTGCTACACGAGCAGTACTTC; cdr3_aa: CASSELLHEQYF; j_call: TRBJ2-7; v_call: TRBV2; d_call: .; clone_size: few
cdr3_nt: TGTGCCAGCAGCTCGCAATGGGGCACAGACACGCAGTATTTT; cdr3_aa: CASSSQWGTDTQYF; j_call: TRBJ2-3; v_call: TRBV7-2; d_call: .; clone_size: .
cdr3_nt: TGCGCCAGCAGCCACACTAGCGGGGGCCGCTACGAGCAGTACTTC; cdr3_aa: CASSHTSGGRYEQYF; j_call: TRBJ2-7; v_call: TRBV4-3; d_call: TRBD2; clone_size: .
cdr3_nt: TGTGCCAGCAGTTTATCGAGGGGCTATGGCTACACCTTC; cdr3_aa: CASSLSRGYGYTF; j_call: TRBJ1-2; v_call: TRBV12-3/TRBV12-4; d_call: .; clone_size: many
cdr3_nt: TGTGCCAGCAGCTTCCAGGGGGAAGGCTACACCTTC; cdr3_aa: CASSFQGEGYTF; j_call: TRBJ1-2; v_call: TRBV7-2; d_call: TRBD1; clone_size: .
cdr3_nt: TGCAGCGTTGGACAGGGGGCCCCTTACGAGCAGTACTTC; cdr3_aa: CSVGQGAPYEQYF; j_call: TRBJ2-7; v_call: TRBV29-1; d_call: TRBD1; clone_size: many
cdr3_nt: TGCAGTGCTGGACTAGTGGGGGGCCAAGAGACCCAGTACTTC; cdr3_aa: CSAGLVGGQETQYF; j_call: TRBJ2-5; v_call: TRBV20-1; d_call: TRBD2; clone_size: .
cdr3_nt: TGTGCCAGCAGAGCTAGTGGACTGACGAACACTGAAGCTTTCTTT; cdr3_aa: CASRASGLTNTEAFF; j_call: TRBJ1-1; v_call: TRBV6-6; d_call: .; clone_size: few
cdr3_nt: TGTGCCAGCAGCCAAGTACGACAAAGGGCTAGCGGGGGGGCCTCCTACAATGAGCAGTTCTTC; cdr3_aa: CASSQVRQRASGGASYNEQFF; j_call: TRBJ2-1; v_call: TRBV4-2; d_call: TRBD2; clone_size: .
cdr3_nt: TGTGCCAGTAGAAGCACACCTGAAAAACTGTTTTTT; cdr3_aa: CASRSTPEKLFF; j_call: TRBJ1-4; v_call: TRBV19; d_call: .; clone_size: few
cdr3_nt: TGTGCCAGCAGCTCAACCCCGGGACTAGCGGGTTTAGCCAAAAACATTCAGTACTTC; cdr3_aa: CASSSTPGLAGLAKNIQYF; j_call: TRBJ2-4; v_call: TRBV7-2; d_call: TRBD2; clone_size: .
cdr3_nt: TGCGCCAGCAGCTCTGGGACAGGCGGGAATGAAAAACTGTTTTTT; cdr3_aa: CASSSGTGGNEKLFF; j_call: TRBJ1-4; v_call: TRBV5-1; d_call: TRBD1; clone_size: .
cdr3_nt: TGCAGTGTTAGACCCGGGACTAGCGGGTTGAGCTTCTACAATGAGCAGTTCTTC; cdr3_aa: CSVRPGTSGLSFYNEQFF; j_call: TRBJ2-1; v_call: TRBV20-1; d_call: TRBD2; clone_size: few
cdr3_nt: TGTGCCAGCAGTGAATCGGGGACAGGGAATGAAAAACTGTTTTTT; cdr3_aa: CASSESGTGNEKLFF; j_call: TRBJ1-4; v_call: TRBV2; d_call: TRBD1; clone_size: .
cdr3_nt: TGCAGCGTTGTGGGAGGGGGGGCTGAAGCTTTCTTT; cdr3_aa: CSVVGGGAEAFF; j_call: TRBJ1-1; v_call: TRBV29-1; d_call: .; clone_size: .
cdr3_nt: TGCAGCGTCGACGGGACTAGCGGGGGCACAGATACGCAGTATTTT; cdr3_aa: CSVDGTSGGTDTQYF; j_call: TRBJ2-3; v_call: TRBV29-1; d_call: TRBD2; clone_size: few
cdr3_nt: TGCGCCAGCAGTTTAACCCGGGGGGACAATCAGCCCCAGCATTTT; cdr3_aa: CASSLTRGDNQPQHF; j_call: TRBJ1-5; v_call: TRBV4-3; d_call: .; clone_size: .
cdr3_nt: TGTGCCAGCAGTTTCCCTCCGGACCGGGAGAATGAAAAACTGTTTTTT; cdr3_aa: CASSFPPDRENEKLFF; j_call: TRBJ1-4; v_call: TRBV6-5; d_call: .; clone_size: few
cdr3_nt: TGTGCCAGCAGCAGGGACAGCGCTAACTATGGCTACACCTTC; cdr3_aa: CASSRDSANYGYTF; j_call: TRBJ1-2; v_call: TRBV27; d_call: TRBD1; clone_size: few
cdr3_nt: TGCAGCGTTGAGTCCGGGGGGCCCGGACAGTTCTTC; cdr3_aa: CSVESGGPGQFF; j_call: TRBJ2-1; v_call: TRBV29-1; d_call: .; clone_size: few
cdr3_nt: TGTGCCAGCAGCGTCCAGGGTGGCAACTATGGCTACACCTTC; cdr3_aa: CASSVQGGNYGYTF; j_call: TRBJ1-2; v_call: TRBV9; d_call: .; clone_size: .
cdr3_nt: TGTGCCAGCAGTTCCCAGGGGACTAGTTACAATGAGCAGTTCTTC; cdr3_aa: CASSSQGTSYNEQFF; j_call: TRBJ2-1; v_call: TRBV12-3/TRBV12-4; d_call: TRBD2; clone_size: .
cdr3_nt: TGTGCCAGCAGCTTAGCCCGGGGGGGCCGCAATTTGGGTGAGCAGTTCTTC; cdr3_aa: CASSLARGGRNLGEQFF; j_call: TRBJ2-1; v_call: TRBV7-9; d_call: TRBD2; clone_size: few
cdr3_nt: TGCGCCAGCAGCCCGGGACAGCCCCAAGAGACCCAGTACTTC; cdr3_aa: CASSPGQPQETQYF; j_call: TRBJ2-5; v_call: TRBV5-1; d_call: TRBD1; clone_size: many
cdr3_nt: TGCAGTGCTAGACAAGACAATGAGCAGTTCTTC; cdr3_aa: CSARQDNEQFF; j_call: TRBJ2-1; v_call: TRBV20-1; d_call: .; clone_size: .
cdr3_nt: TGTGCCAGCACCAGGACGGTGACTGAAGCTTTCTTT; cdr3_aa: CASTRTVTEAFF; j_call: TRBJ1-1; v_call: TRBV12-3/TRBV12-4; d_call: .; clone_size: .
cdr3_nt: TGTGCCAGCAGTTCCCGGACAAGTCAAGAGACCCAGTACTTC; cdr3_aa: CASSSRTSQETQYF; j_call: TRBJ2-5; v_call: TRBV2; d_call: .; clone_size: .
cdr3_nt: TGTGCCAGCAGTATGGACTTGCAAGAGACCCAGTACTTC; cdr3_aa: CASSMDLQETQYF; j_call: TRBJ2-5; v_call: TRBV12-3/TRBV12-4; d_call: .; clone_size: few
cdr3_nt: TGCGCCAGCAGCTTTAACCCTGACAGGCCGAACACTGAAGCTTTCTTT; cdr3_aa: CASSFNPDRPNTEAFF; j_call: TRBJ1-1; v_call: TRBV5-1; d_call: .; clone_size: few
cdr3_nt: TGTGCCAGCAGCTTTTGGGCGGACACCGGGGAGCTGTTTTTT; cdr3_aa: CASSFWADTGELFF; j_call: TRBJ2-2; v_call: TRBV7-2; d_call: .; clone_size: few
cdr3_nt: TGTGCCAGCGGGATGAGGGGAGAGACCCAGTACTTC; cdr3_aa: CASGMRGETQYF; j_call: TRBJ2-5; v_call: TRBV5-4; d_call: .; clone_size: few
cdr3_nt: TGCAGTGCTAGGGTTGTACAGGGGATGGTAGCTTTCTTT; cdr3_aa: CSARVVQGMVAFF; j_call: TRBJ1-1; v_call: TRBV20-1; d_call: TRBD1; clone_size: .
cdr3_nt: TGTGCCAGCGAGGAGAACTATGGCTACACCTTC; cdr3_aa: CASEENYGYTF; j_call: TRBJ1-2; v_call: TRBV7-2; d_call: .; clone_size: .
cdr3_nt: TGTGCCAGCAGTGGCCTGGCAGGGCAGGCGAACTACGAGCAGTACTTC; cdr3_aa: CASSGLAGQANYEQYF; j_call: TRBJ2-7; v_call: TRBV6-6; d_call: .; clone_size: few
cdr3_nt: TGTGCCAGCAGTTACTCGATGGACACTAGCAATGAGCAGTTCTTC; cdr3_aa: CASSYSMDTSNEQFF; j_call: TRBJ2-1; v_call: TRBV6-6; d_call: .; clone_size: few
cdr3_nt: TGTGCCAGCAGCTTCCGGGACCTGAGCAGTGAGCAGTTCTTC; cdr3_aa: CASSFRDLSSEQFF; j_call: TRBJ2-1; v_call: TRBV11-2; d_call: .; clone_size: few
cdr3_nt: TGTGCCAGCAGCTTTGGGGGGGCAACTAATGAAAAACTGTTTTTT; cdr3_aa: CASSFGGATNEKLFF; j_call: TRBJ1-4; v_call: TRBV7-2; d_call: .; clone_size: many
cdr3_nt: TGCGCCAGCAGCCAAGACGGCAGGGGAACAGATACGCAGTATTTT; cdr3_aa: CASSQDGRGTDTQYF; j_call: TRBJ2-3; v_call: TRBV4-3; d_call: .; clone_size: .
cdr3_nt: TGCGCCAGCAGCCAAGGCCGAGGTCGGGTTTACACTGAAGCTTTCTTT; cdr3_aa: CASSQGRGRVYTEAFF; j_call: TRBJ1-1; v_call: TRBV4-3; d_call: .; clone_size: .
cdr3_nt: TGTGCCAGCAGTGGACTAGCGGCTGGGACCTACAATGAGCAGTTCTTC; cdr3_aa: CASSGLAAGTYNEQFF; j_call: TRBJ2-1; v_call: TRBV12-3/TRBV12-4; d_call: TRBD2; clone_size: few
cdr3_nt: TGTGCCAGCAGCTACCGGGATTTCGGCACAGATACGCAGTATTTT; cdr3_aa: CASSYRDFGTDTQYF; j_call: TRBJ2-3; v_call: TRBV6-2/TRBV6-3; d_call: .; clone_size: .
cdr3_nt: TGTGCCAGCAGCCCCATTGTTAGCGGGGGCGAGCAGTACTTC; cdr3_aa: CASSPIVSGGEQYF; j_call: TRBJ2-7; v_call: TRBV9; d_call: TRBD2; clone_size: few
cdr3_nt: TGTGCCAGCTCAGCAACCCAGGGTGAACCCAAAAACATTCAGTACTTC; cdr3_aa: CASSATQGEPKNIQYF; j_call: TRBJ2-4; v_call: TRBV18; d_call: .; clone_size: few
cdr3_nt: TGTGCCAGCAGTTTAGCGGGGGGGCGGGATGAGCAGTTCTTC; cdr3_aa: CASSLAGGRDEQFF; j_call: TRBJ2-1; v_call: TRBV28; d_call: TRBD2; clone_size: .
cdr3_nt: TGTGCCAGCATGGCGGGGGGGCTGGCTGATACGCAGTATTTT; cdr3_aa: CASMAGGLADTQYF; j_call: TRBJ2-3; v_call: TRBV27; d_call: TRBD2; clone_size: few
cdr3_nt: TGCGCCAGCAGCCACGCGTCACGAACGTCTGAAGCTTTCTTT; cdr3_aa: CASSHASRTSEAFF; j_call: TRBJ1-1; v_call: TRBV4-3; d_call: .; clone_size: .
cdr3_nt: TGCGCCAGCAGCTCCGGGACAGGGGCCTACGAGCAGTACTTC; cdr3_aa: CASSSGTGAYEQYF; j_call: TRBJ2-7; v_call: TRBV5-1; d_call: TRBD1; clone_size: many
cdr3_nt: TGTGCCAGCAGCGTAACCCACAGGGTTAAGCCCCAGCATTTT; cdr3_aa: CASSVTHRVKPQHF; j_call: TRBJ1-5; v_call: TRBV6-1; d_call: .; clone_size: .
cdr3_nt: TGCGCCAGCAGCGCCCGGACAGGGATGGGCCAAGAGACCCAGTACTTC; cdr3_aa: CASSARTGMGQETQYF; j_call: TRBJ2-5; v_call: TRBV4-3; d_call: TRBD1; clone_size: few
cdr3_nt: TGTGCCAGCAGTGACGGACCTTTCCAGGGCTACACCTTC; cdr3_aa: CASSDGPFQGYTF; j_call: TRBJ1-2; v_call: TRBV2; d_call: .; clone_size: .